This is a list of T cell receptor beta chains from one sample in a study of blood T cell repertoires in COVID-19. Using immunoSEQ multiplex PCR, the repertoire was profiled, and TCRdb retains in-frame clones only, with some absent. The data show 53,000 or so clones, roughly 76% seen once. Source material: peripheral blood. The receptors stem from a man aged 45-65 years with active or convalescent COVID-19. CDR3s include the opening cysteine and the closing phenylalanine or tryptophan. D genes are given only for firm matches. Expanded clones are given a class, and other clones once, few, many or no size at all.

cdr3_aa cdr3_nt cdr3_length v_call d_call j_call clone_size
CSGGTDYGYTF TGCAGCGGGGGGACAGACTATGGCTACACCTTC 11 TRBV29-1 TRBD1 TRBJ1-2 -
CASSPPLGAEQYF TGTGCCAGCAGCCCACCCCTAGGAGCCGAGCAGTACTTC 13 TRBV11-1 - TRBJ2-7 -
CASSAHSTGTYEQYF TGTGCCAGTAGTGCCCACTCTACGGGTACCTACGAGCAGTACTTC 15 TRBV19 - TRBJ2-7 -
CASSSWGAGSTYNEQFF TGTGCCAGCAGCAGCTGGGGAGCGGGAAGTACCTACAATGAGCAGTTCTTC 17 TRBV7-9 TRBD2 TRBJ2-1 medium-sized
CASSEIWGQPQHF TGTGCCAGCAGTGAAATATGGGGCCAGCCCCAGCATTTT 13 TRBV6-1 - TRBJ1-5 -
CAISGQEANAEAFF TGTGCCATCAGTGGACAGGAGGCCAACGCTGAAGCTTTCTTT 14 TRBV10-3 - TRBJ1-1 -
CASKGREFDTQYF TGTGCCAGTAAGGGCCGGGAGTTCGATACGCAGTATTTT 13 TRBV19 - TRBJ2-3 -
CAWVGVITDTQYF TGTGCCTGGGTGGGCGTTATCACAGATACGCAGTATTTT 13 TRBV30 - TRBJ2-3 -
CASSESTREGHEQYF TGTGCCAGCAGTGAATCGACGCGGGAGGGCCACGAGCAGTACTTC 15 TRBV25-1 TRBD2 TRBJ2-7 -
CASSDPDRVGEQYF TGTGCCAGCAGTGACCCCGACAGGGTCGGGGAGCAGTACTTC 14 TRBV25-1 TRBD1 TRBJ2-7 once
CASSLAGGNQPQHF TGTGCCAGCAGCTTGGCAGGGGGGAACCAGCCCCAGCATTTT 14 TRBV7-2 TRBD1 TRBJ1-5 few
CASSGGRSSVAYEQYF TGTGCCAGCAGTGGGGGGAGGTCTAGCGTGGCGTACGAGCAGTACTTC 16 TRBV7-9 - TRBJ2-7 -
CASSQTGNQPQHF TGCGCCAGCAGCCAGACAGGTAATCAGCCCCAGCATTTT 13 TRBV4-1 - TRBJ1-5 few
CASLGRNTEAFF TGTGCCTCCCTCGGGAGGAACACTGAAGCTTTCTTT 12 TRBV30 - TRBJ1-1 -
CASSRDRGPSNEQFF TGTGCCAGCAGCCGTGACAGGGGGCCCTCCAATGAGCAGTTCTTC 15 TRBV5-6 TRBD1 TRBJ2-1 -
CASKRRLAGGASTDTQYF TGTGCCAGCAAACGGCGGCTAGCGGGAGGTGCGAGCACAGATACGCAGTATTTT 18 TRBV19 TRBD2 TRBJ2-3 -
CASSFNRGSGNTIYF TGTGCCAGCAGCTTTAACAGGGGGTCTGGAAACACCATATATTTT 15 TRBV11-2 TRBD1 TRBJ1-3 -
CASSYGLAGGLYEQYF TGTGCCAGCAGCTACGGACTAGCGGGGGGCCTCTACGAGCAGTACTTC 16 TRBV5-4 TRBD2 TRBJ2-7 few
CASSSMGGGGAEAFF TGTGCCAGCAGCTCTATGGGCGGAGGAGGGGCTGAAGCTTTCTTT 15 TRBV7-8 - TRBJ1-1 once
CASSLGLAAGEQYF TGCGCCAGCAGCTTGGGGCTAGCGGCTGGCGAGCAGTACTTC 14 TRBV5-1 TRBD2 TRBJ2-7 once
CASSQGRGAGVTDTQYF TGTGCCAGCAGCCAAGGGCGAGGAGCGGGGGTCACAGATACGCAGTATTTT 17 TRBV3-1/TRBV3-2 TRBD2 TRBJ2-3 -
CASSEAGLAGELFF TGCGCCAGCAGTGAAGCGGGGCTCGCCGGGGAGCTGTTTTTT 14 TRBV10-1 TRBD2 TRBJ2-2 few
CAISERDTGYSNQPQHF TGTGCCATCAGTGAACGGGACACCGGGTATAGCAATCAGCCCCAGCATTTT 17 TRBV10-3 - TRBJ1-5 -
CSVTGTGGPDTQYF TGCAGCGTAACCGGGACAGGGGGACCAGATACGCAGTATTTT 14 TRBV29-1 TRBD1 TRBJ2-3 -
CASSQVGQGGRYGYTF TGTGCCAGCAGCCAAGTTGGCCAGGGCGGTCGCTATGGCTACACCTTC 16 TRBV3-1/TRBV3-2 - TRBJ1-2 once
CASSWAAGGFTDTQYF TGTGCCAGCAGCTGGGCGGCGGGGGGCTTCACAGATACGCAGTATTTT 16 TRBV5-6 TRBD2 TRBJ2-3 -
CASSPKGTGDYEQYF TGTGCCAGCTCACCAAAAGGGACAGGGGACTACGAGCAGTACTTC 15 TRBV18 TRBD1 TRBJ2-7 few
CASSVGWEGRYEQYF TGTGCCAGCAGCGTGGGGTGGGAGGGCAGGTACGAGCAGTACTTC 15 TRBV5-4 TRBD2 TRBJ2-7 -
CASSRQRAIPYEQYF TGTGCCAGTAGTAGGCAGCGGGCGATACCTTACGAGCAGTACTTC 15 TRBV19 - TRBJ2-7 -
CASSPRQAPGQPQHF TGTGCCAGTAGCCCTAGACAGGCGCCAGGTCAGCCCCAGCATTTT 15 TRBV19 - TRBJ1-5 once
CASSFIRREPYNEQFF TGTGCCAGCAGTTTCATCAGGCGGGAGCCATACAATGAGCAGTTCTTC 16 TRBV2 TRBD2 TRBJ2-1 -
CASSQESPRGIGSQNIQYF TGTGCCAGCAGCCAAGAAAGTCCTCGGGGGATCGGATCTCAAAACATTCAGTACTTC 19 TRBV3-1/TRBV3-2 - TRBJ2-4 -
CASSSGFSGTDTQYF TGTGCCAGCAGCTCAGGGTTCTCTGGCACAGATACGCAGTATTTT 15 TRBV5-6 - TRBJ2-3 -
CASSVAGSGLSGNTIYF TGTGCCAGCAGCGTAGCTGGGTCAGGCCTCTCTGGAAACACCATATATTTT 17 TRBV9 - TRBJ1-3 -
CASSPSLAGGRHEQYF TGTGCCAGCAGTCCCTCCTTAGCGGGGGGGCGGCACGAGCAGTACTTC 16 TRBV2 TRBD2 TRBJ2-7 -
CASSLVRGNTEAFF TGTGCCAGCAGTTTGGTTAGGGGGAACACTGAAGCTTTCTTT 14 TRBV27 - TRBJ1-1 -
CASRRLAGDTGELFF TGTGCCAGCAGACGCCTAGCGGGAGATACCGGGGAGCTGTTTTTT 15 TRBV11-2 TRBD2 TRBJ2-2 -
CSVEEHGGRDYGYTF TGCAGCGTTGAAGAACACGGGGGGCGCGACTATGGCTACACCTTC 15 TRBV29-1 - TRBJ1-2 -
CASSLRGFGEKLFF TGTGCCAGCAGCTTACGGGGGTTCGGTGAAAAACTGTTTTTT 14 TRBV7-9 - TRBJ1-4 once
CASSVGSSGRETQYF TGTGCCAGCAGCGTAGGTAGTAGCGGGCGTGAGACCCAGTACTTC 15 TRBV9 TRBD2 TRBJ2-5 -
CASSTTPLYSEQFF TGCGCCAGCAGCACGACCCCCCTCTACAGTGAGCAGTTCTTC 14 TRBV5-1 - TRBJ2-1 -
CASSLAGMNTEAFF TGCGCCAGCAGCTTGGCGGGTATGAACACTGAAGCTTTCTTT 14 TRBV5-1 - TRBJ1-1 -
CASSEIREETQYF TGTGCCAGCAGTGAGATCCGGGAAGAGACCCAGTACTTC 13 TRBV2 - TRBJ2-5 -
CASSLELYEQYF TGTGCCAGCAGCTTGGAACTCTACGAGCAGTACTTC 12 TRBV5-5 - TRBJ2-7 -
CASSAQTGVGTEAFF TGCGCCAGCAGCGCCCAAACAGGGGTTGGTACTGAAGCTTTCTTT 15 TRBV5-1 TRBD1 TRBJ1-1 few
CASSHTGGVSSYEQYF TGTGCCAGCAGCCATACCGGGGGGGTTAGCTCCTACGAGCAGTACTTC 16 TRBV3-1/TRBV3-2 TRBD2 TRBJ2-7 -
CASTDIAGGRRGEQFF TGTGCCAGTACTGATATAGCGGGGGGCCGTCGTGGTGAGCAGTTCTTC 16 TRBV19 TRBD2 TRBJ2-1 -
CASSPSFGTNTEAFF TGTGCCAGTAGTCCTTCATTTGGGACAAACACTGAAGCTTTCTTT 15 TRBV19 - TRBJ1-1 -
CASTGAWDIQYF TGTGCCAGCACAGGGGCCTGGGACATTCAGTACTTC 12 TRBV19 TRBD1 TRBJ2-4 -
CASRKTGNTGELFF TGTGCCAGCAGAAAGACAGGGAACACCGGGGAGCTGTTTTTT 14 TRBV27 - TRBJ2-2 few
CASSQGTGADEKLFF TGTGCCAGCAGCCAAGGGACAGGGGCGGATGAAAAACTGTTTTTT 15 TRBV4-2 TRBD1 TRBJ1-4 few
CASSEKGHTGYGYTF TGTGCCAGCAGCGAGAAGGGACATACAGGCTATGGCTACACCTTC 15 TRBV9 - TRBJ1-2 -
CASSPGGTSGGANEQFF TGTGCCAGCAGCCCCGGGGGGACTAGCGGGGGGGCGAATGAGCAGTTCTTC 17 TRBV9 TRBD2 TRBJ2-1 -